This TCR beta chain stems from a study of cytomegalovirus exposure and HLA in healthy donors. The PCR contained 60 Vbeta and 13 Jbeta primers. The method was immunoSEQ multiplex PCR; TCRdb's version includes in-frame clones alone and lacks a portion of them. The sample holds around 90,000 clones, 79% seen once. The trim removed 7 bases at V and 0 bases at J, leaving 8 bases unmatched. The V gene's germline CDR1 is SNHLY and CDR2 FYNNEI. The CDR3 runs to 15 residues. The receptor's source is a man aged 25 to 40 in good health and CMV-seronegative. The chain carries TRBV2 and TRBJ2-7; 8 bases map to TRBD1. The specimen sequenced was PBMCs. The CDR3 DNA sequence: TGTGCCAGCAAAAGGGACAGGCCCGACTCCTACGAGCAGTACTTC. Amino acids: CASKRDRPDSYEQYF.